This TCR beta chain was recorded in a study of shared clonotypes between healthy human individuals. Findings and caveats of the study: In four donors, about 5% of naive CD4 clonotypes appeared in common. Non-shared clonotypes displayed generation probabilities falling below those of clonotypes present in all four donors.

The assay was immunoSEQ multiplex PCR, and TCRdb's table has in-frame clones only and misses some. The sample includes 2,500,000 or so clones, approximately 94% of them seen just once. On this clone itself: As yet, its antigen is unknown.

Adults of Caucasian background living in Nashville, Tennessee made up all donors. Input material: naive CD4+ T cells from PBMCs. Subset here: CD45RA+ positively selected. The TCR originated in a man younger than 30 in good health. Some clones in this sample may be carry-over from other donors' samples.

CDR3 sequence (DNA): TGTGCCAGCAGCCCCGTGCTTGGGGTCGGGCAAGAGACCCAGTACTTC. Its translation: CASSPVLGVGQETQYF. V and J are TRBV27 and TRBJ2-5; D unclear. Trimming cost V 6 bases and J 2 bases, with 19 bases left between them. The CDR3 is 16 residues long. Germline V CDR1 and CDR2: MNHEY, SMNVEV (reference sequence).